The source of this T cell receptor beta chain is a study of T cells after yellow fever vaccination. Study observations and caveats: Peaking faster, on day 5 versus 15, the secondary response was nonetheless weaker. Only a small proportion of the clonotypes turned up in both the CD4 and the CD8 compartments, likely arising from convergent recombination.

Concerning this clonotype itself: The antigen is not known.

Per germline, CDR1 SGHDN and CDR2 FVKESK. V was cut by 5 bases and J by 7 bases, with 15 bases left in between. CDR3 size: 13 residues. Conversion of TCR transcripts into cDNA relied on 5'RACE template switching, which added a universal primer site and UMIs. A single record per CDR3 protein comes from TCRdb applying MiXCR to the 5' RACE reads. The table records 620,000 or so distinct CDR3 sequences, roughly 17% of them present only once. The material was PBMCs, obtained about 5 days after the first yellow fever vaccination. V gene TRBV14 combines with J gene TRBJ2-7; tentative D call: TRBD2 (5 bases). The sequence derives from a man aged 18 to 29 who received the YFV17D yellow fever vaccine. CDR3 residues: CASSRRATGEQYV. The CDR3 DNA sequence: TGTGCCAGCAGCAGACGAGCCACGGGAGAGCAGTACGTC.